This TCR beta chain was recorded in a study of OX40 agonist ivuxolimab in advanced cancers. About the research overall: Earlier anti-PD-1, anti-PD-L1 or anti-CTLA-4 therapy was permitted; roughly 37% had received some. Study-level results: Low clonal expansion, among the lowest seen, marked partial responders at 0.1-3.0 mg/kg.

Patients were ineligible given autoimmune disease history or systemic immunosuppression. Profiling relied on immunoSEQ multiplex PCR, and the TCRdb table lists in-frame clones only, not all of them. The sample includes tens of thousands of clones, under 90% of them seen just once. With regard to this clone: Its antigen is as yet unknown.

The ends were cut back, 0 bases at V and 6 bases at J, with 12 bases in the middle. CDR3 length equals 14 residues. Looked up from germline, CDR1 is GTSNPN and CDR2 is SVGIG (reference sequence). The chain carries TRBV30 and TRBJ1-5; D uncertain. The specimen was CD4+ or CD8+ T cells sorted from blood, collected in a trial of the OX40 agonist ivuxolimab. The receptor was derived from an adult with an advanced solid tumor such as melanoma, head and neck, liver or kidney cancer. Here the CDR3 DNA reads TGTGCCTGGAGTGTAAGGCATCCCAGTCAGCCCCAGCATTTT. This translates into CAWSVRHPSQPQHF.